What follows are 18 T cell receptor beta chains derived from one specimen sequenced in a study of CD8 T cells in Susac syndrome. The RNA input was roughly 0.45 to 1 ug, and it was reverse transcribed with random hexamers. TCRdb itself ran the immunoSEQ multiplex PCR reads through MiXCR, one entry per CDR3 protein. This table has some 190,000 distinct CDR3 sequences, approximately 94% appearing once. Input material: CD4+ T cells from PBMCs. The receptors originated from a human donor with Susac syndrome.

The rearrangement uses TRBV7-2 and TRBJ2-5; the D gene is possibly TRBD2 (5 bases). The V gene lost 3 bases and the J gene lost 3 bases, with 11 bases spanning the gap. The V gene's germline CDR1 is SGHTA and CDR2 FQGNSA. CDR3 length: 14 amino acids. CDR3 DNA sequence: TGTGCCAGCAGCTTCCCCGGGGAAAAAGAGACCCAGTACTTC. As protein: CASSFPGEKETQYF.

V is TRBV5-1 and J is TRBJ2-7, with 9 bases fitting TRBD1. Germline-derived CDR1 and CDR2 are SGHRS and YFSETQ. The CDR3 is 14 amino acids. The ends lost 3 bases at V and 0 bases at J; junction bases unmatched: 1. CDR3 loop: CASSSQGASYEQYF. The CDR3 DNA reads TGCGCCAGCAGCTCACAGGGGGCCTCCTACGAGCAGTACTTC.

The V call is TRBV7-3, the J call TRBJ1-6; D is undetermined. Germline loops: CDR1 SGHTA, CDR2 FQGTGA. This CDR3 is 14 amino acids long. Trimming cost V 4 bases and J 4 bases, with 8 bases left between them. The CDR3 nucleotides are TGTGCCAGCAGCTCCGACGGGTATAATTCACCCCTCCACTTT. Amino acids: CASSSDGYNSPLHF.

The rearrangement links TRBV20-1 to TRBJ2-1; no firm D call. The CDR3 loop spans 10 amino acids. Trimming left V 3 bases short and J 7 bases short, with 4 bases between. Germline CDR1 reads DFQATT; CDR2 reads SNEGSKA (reference sequence). The CDR3 loop reads CSASENEQFF. CDR3 in DNA: TGCAGTGCTAGCGAAAATGAGCAGTTCTTC.

This chain links TRBV24-1 with TRBJ2-1; TRBD1 agrees at 9 bases. The CDR3 consists of 16 residues. The V segment lost 4 bases and the J segment 7 bases; nucleotides outside the gene matches: 10. Germline V gene data show CDR1 as KGHDR and CDR2 as SFDVKD. The CDR3 loop reads CATSDATGQGRNEQFF. The CDR3 DNA reads as TGTGCCACCAGTGACGCTACGGGACAGGGTAGAAATGAGCAGTTCTTC.

The V gene is TRBV30, the J gene TRBJ2-2, with D tentatively TRBD1 (6 bases). The ends were cut back, 5 bases at V and 6 bases at J, with 19 bases in the middle. Germline values: CDR1 GTSNPN, CDR2 SVGIG (reference sequence). This CDR3 contains 15 residues. The DNA for the CDR3 is TGTGCCTGGGATACCGGGACAACCTGGTCCGGGGAGCTGTTTTTT. The encoded protein is CAWDTGTTWSGELFF. Drawing the rest from reference TRBV30 and TRBJ2-2, the complete variable domain is SQTIHQWPATLVQPVGSPLSLECTVEGTSNPNLYWYRQAAGRGLQLLFYSVGIGQISSEVPQNLSASRPQDRQFILSSKKLLLSDSGFYLCAWDTGTTWSGELFFGEGSRLTVL.

The V gene is TRBV5-1, the J gene TRBJ1-1; 7 bases are shared with TRBD1. CDR1 and CDR2 from the germline V gene are SGHRS and YFSETQ. The length of the CDR3 is 15 residues. Trimming at V came to 5 bases and at J to 1 base, leaving 8 bases not matched to a gene. The CDR3, as DNA: TGCGCCAGCAGTTCAACACAGGGGCGGAACACTGAAGCTTTCTTT. Amino acid sequence: CASSSTQGRNTEAFF.

This clonotype was seen just once. The V call is TRBV30, the J call TRBJ2-7; D gene ambiguous. V was trimmed by 4 bases and J by 3 bases, leaving 7 bases between them. CDR1 is GTSNPN, CDR2 SVGIG, per germline (reference sequence). The CDR3 totals 11 residues. The CDR3 nucleotides are TGTGCCTGGAAAGGGAACTACGAGCAGTACTTC. As protein: CAWKGNYEQYF. The complete variable domain, with remaining parts taken from reference TRBV30 and TRBJ2-7, reads SQTIHQWPATLVQPVGSPLSLECTVEGTSNPNLYWYRQAAGRGLQLLFYSVGIGQISSEVPQNLSASRPQDRQFILSSKKLLLSDSGFYLCAWKGNYEQYFGPGTRLTVT.

The chain uses TRBV9 and TRBJ1-3, with unresolved D. V was trimmed by 1 base and J by 4 bases, leaving 3 bases between them. The CDR3 runs to 12 residues. Germline values: CDR1 SGDLS, CDR2 YYNGEE. Here the CDR3 reads CASSVNGNTIYF. DNA of the CDR3: TGTGCCAGCAGCGTAAACGGAAACACCATATATTTT.

The chain couples TRBV27 to TRBJ2-7; D not resolved. The V end was cut by 3 bases, the J end by 9 bases, with 15 bases between. Germline V gene sequence: CDR1 MNHEY, CDR2 SMNVEV (reference sequence). The CDR3 sequence is 13 residues long. In DNA form, the CDR3 reads TGTGCCAGCAGTTTGACCCCCTCCTTTAGGCAGTACTTC. This encodes CASSLTPSFRQYF.

The rearrangement uses TRBV3-1 and TRBJ1-1; 7 positions match TRBD1. This CDR3 has 15 residues. The V and J ends lost 0 bases and 5 bases, in that order; junction bases with no gene match: 6. Germline V CDR1 and CDR2: LGHDT, YNNKEL (reference sequence). CDR3: CASSQDLAGGTEAFF. The CDR3 DNA reads TGTGCCAGCAGCCAAGATCTGGCAGGGGGAACTGAAGCTTTCTTT.

The rearrangement links TRBV5-4 to TRBJ2-7; D may match TRBD1 or TRBD2 (5 bases each). The CDR3 totals 14 residues. Germline loops: CDR1 SGHNT, CDR2 YYREEE (reference sequence). Between the trimmed V and J ends, which lost 6 bases and 7 bases, there was a span of 20 bases. The CDR3 DNA reads as TGTGCCAGCATCCCCGGGCAGGGAGTCGGGGAGCAGTACTTC. Its protein is CASIPGQGVGEQYF.

V usage is TRBV19 and J usage is TRBJ1-1, with D possibly being TRBD1 (5 bases). Germline loops: CDR1 LNHDA, CDR2 SQIVND (reference sequence). The V gene lost 2 bases and the J gene lost 0 bases, with 7 bases spanning the gap. The CDR3 is 14 amino acids. The DNA of the CDR3 is TGTGCCAGTAGTATACAGGGTTTGAACACTGAAGCTTTCTTT. Translation: CASSIQGLNTEAFF.

V is TRBV20-1 and J is TRBJ2-6; D gene ambiguous. The germline CDR1 and CDR2 sequences are DFQATT and SNEGSKA (reference sequence). This CDR3 contains 13 residues. Trimming took off 8 bases at V and 0 bases at J, with 8 bases between the two ends. CDR3 sequence (DNA): TGCAGTTCACAGCTCTCTGGGGCCAACGTCCTGACTTTC. Translated: CSSQLSGANVLTF.

The chain has TRBV19 and TRBJ1-1; D is unresolved. Germline CDR1 reads LNHDA; CDR2 reads SQIVND (reference sequence). The V end was cut by 3 bases, the J end by 11 bases, with 13 bases between. This CDR3 has 12 residues. CDR3 in DNA: TGTGCCAGTAGTATGACCGCCATGGGGGCTTTCTTT. Encoded protein: CASSMTAMGAFF.

This sequence joins TRBV20-1 and TRBJ2-4; no clear D. The germline V and J ends were trimmed by 2 bases and 3 bases, with 8 bases remaining between them. The CDR3 contains 13 residues. Germline lookup yields CDR1 DFQATT and CDR2 SNEGSKA (reference sequence). The CDR3 loop is CSARKEDKNIQYF. The CDR3 nucleotides are TGCAGTGCTAGAAAGGAAGACAAAAACATTCAGTACTTC.

This chain connects TRBV3-1 to TRBJ2-1, with 7 bases lining up with TRBD2. Germline CDR1 reads LGHDT; CDR2 reads YNNKEL (reference sequence). This CDR3 comprises 16 residues. The ends lost 1 base at V and 2 bases at J; junction bases unmatched: 5. The CDR3 loop reads CASSQAYSGAYNEQFF. The CDR3 nucleotides read TGTGCCAGCAGCCAAGCCTACAGCGGGGCCTACAATGAGCAGTTCTTC.

The chain uses TRBV3-1 and TRBJ2-7; D remains ambiguous. CDR3 length: 15 amino acids. V lost 4 bases to trimming and J lost 3 bases, with 16 bases between them. Per the germline V gene, CDR1 is LGHDT and CDR2 is YNNKEL (reference sequence). The CDR3 region is CASSLTRTTLYEQYF. The CDR3 DNA reads as TGTGCCAGCAGCCTAACTCGCACTACCCTCTACGAGCAGTACTTC.